The rows below give T cell receptor beta chains drawn from one sample of a study of blood T cells in healthy people across ages. In TCRdb, the 5' RACE reads were re-called with MiXCR into one record per CDR3 protein. The data show 550,000 to 600,000 distinct CDR3 sequences, approximately 30% seen once. Specimen: blood. Receptor source: a woman in her sixties or seventies in good health. The CDR3 runs from the conserved cysteine through the conserved F or W. A D gene is named only where the DNA matches it firmly. Where a row states a size, it is once, few, many or the class of an expanded clone; other rows omit it.

TRBJ2-5 TRBV20-1 TRBD2 few TGCAGTGCTAGCCGACTAGCGGGGGGGCCAAAATTACAAGAGACCCAGTACTTC CSASRLAGGPKLQETQYF
TRBJ1-2 TRBV29-1 TRBD1 few TGCAGCGTGGTGGGGACAGGTTCGGAAGGCTACACCTTC CSVVGTGSEGYTF
TRBJ2-5 TRBV5-1 NA NA TGCGCCAGCAGCTTTAGATCCCGGGAGACCCAGTACTTC CASSFRSRETQYF
TRBJ2-4 TRBV9 TRBD2 few TGTGCCAGCAGCGAGACCGCTAGCGGGGGGGCCTGGAACATTCAGTACTTC CASSETASGGAWNIQYF
TRBJ2-5 TRBV4-2 NA NA TGTGCCAGCAGCCAGCCAGGGGTTAGCCAAGAGACCCAGTACTTC CASSQPGVSQETQYF
TRBJ2-5 TRBV7-2 NA few TGTGCCAGCAGACGGGTACGTCAAGAGACCCAGTACTTC CASRRVRQETQYF
TRBJ2-1 TRBV4-3 TRBD2 NA TGCGCCAGCAGCCAAGATCTTGTGCGGGGGGGCAGGAATGAGCAGTTCTTC CASSQDLVRGGRNEQFF
TRBJ1-2 TRBV7-8 NA NA TGTGCCAGCAGCTTATATACAGCTGTCTACATCTTC CASSLYTAVYIF
TRBJ2-1 TRBV27 NA NA TGTGCCAGCAGTCTTCGATTGCTTGGGAGCTCCTACAATGAGCAGTTCTTC CASSLRLLGSSYNEQFF
TRBJ2-5 TRBV29-1 NA few TGCAGCGCCAATCTGTGGGAGACCCAGTACTTC CSANLWETQYF
TRBJ2-2 TRBV12-3/TRBV12-4 TRBD2 NA TGTGCCGGCAGTTTAGCGCTCGGGGGGGCAGTGGCCGGGGAGCTGTTTTTT CAGSLALGGAVAGELFF
TRBJ2-7 TRBV3-1 TRBD2 NA TGTGCCAGCAGCCTCACACGGACTAGCGGGGGGTCCTACGAGCAGTACTTC CASSLTRTSGGSYEQYF
TRBJ2-5 TRBV6-1 NA NA TGTGCCAGCAGTGAAGCCCGGGCATCACAAGAGACCCAGTACTTC CASSEARASQETQYF
TRBJ2-7 TRBV5-1 TRBD1 few TGCGCCAGCAGCTCACAGGGGCCCCAATCCTACGAGCAGTACTTC CASSSQGPQSYEQYF